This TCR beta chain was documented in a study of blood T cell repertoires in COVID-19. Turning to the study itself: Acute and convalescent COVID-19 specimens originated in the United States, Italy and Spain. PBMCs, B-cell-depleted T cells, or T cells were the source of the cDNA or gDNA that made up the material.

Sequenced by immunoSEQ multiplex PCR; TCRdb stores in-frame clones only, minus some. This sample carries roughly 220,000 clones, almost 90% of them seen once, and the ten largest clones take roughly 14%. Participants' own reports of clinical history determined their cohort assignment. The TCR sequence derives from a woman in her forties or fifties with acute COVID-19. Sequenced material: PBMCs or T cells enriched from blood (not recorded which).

The CDR3 reads CASRKAGANYGYTF. The CDR3 DNA follows: TGTGCCAGCAGGAAGGCAGGGGCGAACTATGGCTACACCTTC. The rearrangement links TRBV7-9 to TRBJ1-2, with TRBD1 as a possible D gene (6 bases). The CDR3 spans 14 residues. V lost 6 bases, J lost 2 bases, and 13 bases lay in between. Germline V gives CDR1 SEHNR, CDR2 FQNEAQ (reference sequence).